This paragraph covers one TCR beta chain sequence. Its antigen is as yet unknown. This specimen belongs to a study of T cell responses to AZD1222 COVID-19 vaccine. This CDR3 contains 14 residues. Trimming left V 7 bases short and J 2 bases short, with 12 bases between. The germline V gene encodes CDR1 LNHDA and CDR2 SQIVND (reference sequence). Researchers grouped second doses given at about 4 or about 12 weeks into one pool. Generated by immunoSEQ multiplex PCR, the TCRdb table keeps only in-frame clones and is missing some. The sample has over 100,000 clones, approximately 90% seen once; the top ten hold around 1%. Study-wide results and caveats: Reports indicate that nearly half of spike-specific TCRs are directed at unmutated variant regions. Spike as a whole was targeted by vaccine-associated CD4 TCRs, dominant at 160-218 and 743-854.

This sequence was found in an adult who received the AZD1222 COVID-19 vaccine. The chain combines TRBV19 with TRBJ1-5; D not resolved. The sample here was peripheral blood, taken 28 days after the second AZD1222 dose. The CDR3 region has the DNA TGTGCCAGTAAGGCCTGGGTCGGCAATCAGCCCCAGCATTTT. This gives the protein CASKAWVGNQPQHF.